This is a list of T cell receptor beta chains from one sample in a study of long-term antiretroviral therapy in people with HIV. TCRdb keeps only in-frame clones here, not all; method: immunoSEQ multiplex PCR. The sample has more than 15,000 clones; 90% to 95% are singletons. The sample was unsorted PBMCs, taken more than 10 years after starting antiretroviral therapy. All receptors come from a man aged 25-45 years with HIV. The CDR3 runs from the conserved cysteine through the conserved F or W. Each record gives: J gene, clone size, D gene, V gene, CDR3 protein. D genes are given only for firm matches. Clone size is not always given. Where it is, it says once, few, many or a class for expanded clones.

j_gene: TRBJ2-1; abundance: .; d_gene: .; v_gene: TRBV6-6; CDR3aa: CASNLGGEQFF
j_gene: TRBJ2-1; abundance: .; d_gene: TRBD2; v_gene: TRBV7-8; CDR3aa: CASSLTSGTNPYNEQFF
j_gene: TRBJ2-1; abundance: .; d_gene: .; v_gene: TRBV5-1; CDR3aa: CASSLSPSYNERQFF
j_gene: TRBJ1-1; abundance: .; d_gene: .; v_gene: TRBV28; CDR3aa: CASSPPSTEIGFF
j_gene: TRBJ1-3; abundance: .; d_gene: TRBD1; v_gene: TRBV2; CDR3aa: CASSFTTGGSGNTIYF
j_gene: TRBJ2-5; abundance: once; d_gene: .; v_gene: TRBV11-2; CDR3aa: CASSLGRGEGETQYF
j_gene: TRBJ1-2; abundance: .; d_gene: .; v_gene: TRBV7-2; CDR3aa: CASNQDGNYGYTF
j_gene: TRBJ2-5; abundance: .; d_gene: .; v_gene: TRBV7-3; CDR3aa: CASSFVGETQYF
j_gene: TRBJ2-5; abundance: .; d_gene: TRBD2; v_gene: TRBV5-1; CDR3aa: CASSFTLAGQETQYF
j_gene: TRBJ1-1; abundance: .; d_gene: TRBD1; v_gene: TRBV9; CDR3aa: CASSVGAGGYTEAFF
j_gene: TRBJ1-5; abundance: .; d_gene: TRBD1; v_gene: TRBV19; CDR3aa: CASSLGTGQNQPQHF
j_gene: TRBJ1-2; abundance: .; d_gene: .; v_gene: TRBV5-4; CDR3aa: CASSLPGESGYTF
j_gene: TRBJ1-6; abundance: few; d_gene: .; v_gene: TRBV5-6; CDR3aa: CASSLGALFGSPLHF
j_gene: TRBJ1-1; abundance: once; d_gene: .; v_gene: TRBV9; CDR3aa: CASSAEGYTEAFF
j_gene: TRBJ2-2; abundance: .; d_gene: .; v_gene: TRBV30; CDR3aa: CAWSVLWGPGELFF
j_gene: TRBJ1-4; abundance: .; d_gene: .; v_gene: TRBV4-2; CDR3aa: CASGSSNEKLFF
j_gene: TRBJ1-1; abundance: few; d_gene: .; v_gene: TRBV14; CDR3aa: CASSQVGAMNTEAFF
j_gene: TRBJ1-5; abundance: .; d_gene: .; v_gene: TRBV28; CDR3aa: CASLQGGNQPQHF
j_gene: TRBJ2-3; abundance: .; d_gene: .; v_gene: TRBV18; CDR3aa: CASSVKGPPLDTQYF
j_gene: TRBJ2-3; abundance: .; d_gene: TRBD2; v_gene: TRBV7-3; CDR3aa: CASSSLAGGDTQYF
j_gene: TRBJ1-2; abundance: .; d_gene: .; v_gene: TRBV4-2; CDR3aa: CASSQTDRGGGYTF
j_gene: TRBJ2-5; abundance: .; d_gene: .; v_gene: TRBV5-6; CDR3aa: CASTLVASLETQYF
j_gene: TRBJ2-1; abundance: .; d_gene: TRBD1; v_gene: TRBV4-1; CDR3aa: CASSQVQGAYNEQFF
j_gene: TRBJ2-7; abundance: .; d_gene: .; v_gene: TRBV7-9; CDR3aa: CASSAGTSPEQYF
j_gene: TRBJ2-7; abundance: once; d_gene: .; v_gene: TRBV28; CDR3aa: CASSDRSLFPYEQYF
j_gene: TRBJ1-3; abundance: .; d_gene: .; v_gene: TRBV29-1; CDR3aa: CSVTDRPSGNTIYF
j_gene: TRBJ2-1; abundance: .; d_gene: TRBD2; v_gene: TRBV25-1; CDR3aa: CASSAEGGVLYNEQFF
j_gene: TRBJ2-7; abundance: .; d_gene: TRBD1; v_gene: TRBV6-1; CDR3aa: CASSARDRAEQYF
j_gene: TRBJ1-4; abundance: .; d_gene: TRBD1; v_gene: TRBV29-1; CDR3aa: CSGRTGGSEKLFF
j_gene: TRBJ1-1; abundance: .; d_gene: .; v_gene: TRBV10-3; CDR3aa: CAISEPGGRGRPEAFF
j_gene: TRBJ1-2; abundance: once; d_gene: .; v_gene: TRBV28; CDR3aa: CASRTPGLSYGYTF
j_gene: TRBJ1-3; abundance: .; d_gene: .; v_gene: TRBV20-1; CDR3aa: CSCRNGPTIYF
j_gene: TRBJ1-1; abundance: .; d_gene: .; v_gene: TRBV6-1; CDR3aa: CASTLGEANTEAFF
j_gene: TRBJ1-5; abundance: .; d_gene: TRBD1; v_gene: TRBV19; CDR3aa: CASSTPERGLVVGNQPQHF
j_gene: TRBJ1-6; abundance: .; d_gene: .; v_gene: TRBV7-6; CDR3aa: CASSFDEQGPLHF
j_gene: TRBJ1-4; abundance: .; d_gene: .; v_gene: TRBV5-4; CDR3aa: CASSLGGDEKLFF
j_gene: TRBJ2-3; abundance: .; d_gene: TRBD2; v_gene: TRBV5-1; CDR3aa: CASSLASGEVDTQYF
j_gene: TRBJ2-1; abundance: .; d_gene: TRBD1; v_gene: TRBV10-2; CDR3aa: CASSVRQGAYNEQFF
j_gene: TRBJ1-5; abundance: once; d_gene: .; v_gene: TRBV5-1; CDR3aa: CASSLEGGGQPQHF
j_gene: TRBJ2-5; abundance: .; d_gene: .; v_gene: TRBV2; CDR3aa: CASTRGFQETQYF
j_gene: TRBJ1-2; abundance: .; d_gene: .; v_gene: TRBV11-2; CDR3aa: CASSLAPDGNYGYTF
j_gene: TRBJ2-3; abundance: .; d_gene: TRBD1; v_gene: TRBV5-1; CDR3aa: CASSPLGQDPTDTQYF